The 14 T cell receptor beta chains below come from one sample, sequenced in a study of T cells in Graves' hyperthyroidism and ophthalmopathy. Using RNA transcripts as the source, TCR beta CDR3 regions were amplified. The HTBI primer set was used in a first-round RT-PCR of the TCR CDR3. In TCRdb, the multiplex PCR reads were re-called with MiXCR into one record per CDR3 protein. The sample shows 600,000 or so distinct CDR3 sequences, roughly 15% of them seen only once. The specimen sequenced was blood. All receptors come from a woman in her 50s with Graves' ophthalmopathy.

V gene TRBV7-2 combines with J gene TRBJ2-2; D unclear. The V and J ends lost 5 bases and 5 bases respectively, with 15 bases between them. Per germline, CDR1 SGHTA and CDR2 FQGNSA. This CDR3 is built from 15 residues. The chain's CDR3 is CASSQVSGGTGELFF. CDR3 sequence (DNA): TGTGCCAGCAGCCAAGTGTCAGGTGGGACCGGGGAGCTGTTTTTT.

The gene calls are TRBV29-1 and TRBJ2-3; 13 positions match TRBD2. Germline CDR1 SQVTM, CDR2 ANQGSEA. The CDR3 length is 14 residues. Losses at the gene ends were 3 bases for V and 10 bases for J; bases not matched to a gene: 7. CDR3 in DNA: TGCAGCGTTGACGGGACTAGCGGGACCCGGGCGCAGTATTTT. Translated: CSVDGTSGTRAQYF.

This clonotype was detected many times. The chain employs TRBV2 and TRBJ1-5; 9 bases align to TRBD1. Trimming removed 5 bases from V and 4 bases from J; junction bases left unmatched: 6. CDR1 SNHLY and CDR2 FYNNEI come from the germline V gene. CDR3 length: 15 residues. The CDR3, as DNA: TGTGCCAGCAGTTCGGACAGGGGTCGGAATCAGCCCCAGCATTTT. It translates to CASSSDRGRNQPQHF.

Comment on this clonotype: The conserved phenylalanine or tryptophan normally closing the CDR3 is absent here, so this likely arose from a read error. The chain couples TRBV7-3 to TRBJ2-7, with 7 bases lining up with TRBD2. This CDR3 is 15 amino acids long. The junction had 4 bases not matched to a gene; V was cut back by 2 bases and J by 0 bases. The germline V gene encodes CDR1 SGHTA and CDR2 FQGTGA. In DNA, the CDR3 is TGTGCCAGCAGCTTAGGCGGGAGTAACTCCTACGAGCAGTACTCC. Protein: CASSLGGSNSYEQYS.

This clonotype has ten or more counts. This chain joins TRBV5-1 and TRBJ2-7; TRBD2 is a possible D gene (6 bases). V lost 7 bases, J lost 7 bases, and 18 bases lay in between. The CDR3 extends over 13 amino acids. Germline V gene data show CDR1 as SGHRS and CDR2 as YFSETQ. The CDR3 bases are TGCGCCAGCTTTGATTCTAGCGCCGAGGAGCAGTACTTC. It specifies CASFDSSAEEQYF.

CDR3 protein: CASSQEGTRLVEQFF. Here the CDR3 DNA reads TGTGCCAGCAGCCAAGAAGGGACTCGTTTGGTGGAGCAGTTCTTC. The gene calls are TRBV3-1 and TRBJ2-1; TRBD2 might be the D (6 bases). Between the trimmed V and J ends, which lost 0 bases and 10 bases, there was a span of 16 bases. This CDR3 is 15 amino acids long. Germline CDR1 is LGHDT and CDR2 is YNNKEL (reference sequence).

The J gene is TRBJ1-1, the V gene TRBV2; 9 nucleotides agree with TRBD1. Germline V gives CDR1 SNHLY, CDR2 FYNNEI. After removal of 4 bases from V and 0 bases from J, the junction contained 3 bases not matched to a gene. The CDR3 has 15 amino acids. The CDR3 region has the DNA TGTGCCAGCAGTGTAGGACAGGGGCTGAACACTGAAGCTTTCTTT. This codes for CASSVGQGLNTEAFF. The full variable domain, in which reference TRBV2 and TRBJ1-1 provide the parts outside the CDR3, is EPEVTQTPSHQVTQMGQEVILRCVPISNHLYFYWYRQILGQKVEFLVSFYNNEISEKSEIFDDQFSVERPDGSNFTLKIRSTKLEDSAMYFCASSVGQGLNTEAFFGQGTRLTVV.

In this sample, this clonotype turned up many times. This sequence joins TRBV12-3 or TRBV12-4 and TRBJ2-2, with TRBD2 matching over 9 bases. V lost 6 bases and J lost 2; bases outside the gene matches: 4. This CDR3 comprises 15 residues. CDR3 protein: CASRRLAVNTGELFF. Here the CDR3 DNA reads TGTGCCAGCAGGCGACTAGCGGTAAACACCGGGGAGCTGTTTTTT.

There are a few counts of this clonotype. This clone may be a read error of a much larger clone one base away. This rearrangement joins TRBV11-2 to TRBJ2-1, with 8 bases fitting TRBD2. This CDR3 contains 15 residues. V lost 2 bases to trimming and J lost 4 bases; unmatched junction nucleotides: 4. CDR1 SGHAT and CDR2 FQNNGV come from the germline V gene. CDR3 protein: CASSLFSGNYNEQFF. CDR3 in DNA: TGTGCCAGCAGCTTATTTAGCGGGAATTACAATGAGCAGTTCTTC.

The V call is TRBV29-1, the J call TRBJ2-5; no reliable D call. V lost 4 bases, J lost 2 bases, and 8 bases lay in between. The germline CDR1 and CDR2 sequences are SQVTM and ANQGSEA. This CDR3 comprises 12 residues. The CDR3 here is CSVVHLQETQYF. CDR3 DNA: TGCAGCGTTGTGCATCTACAAGAGACCCAGTACTTC.

As to this clonotype: A much bigger clone sits one base away, suggesting this may be a read error. This sequence joins TRBV11-2 and TRBJ2-1; possibly TRBD2 for D (6 bases). The CDR3 spans 16 residues. V lost 2 bases, J lost 2 bases, and 13 bases lay in between. Looked up from germline, CDR1 is SGHAT and CDR2 is FQNNGV. This CDR3 reads CASSLLGSRAYNEQFF. For the CDR3, the DNA is TGTGCCAGCAGCTTACTCGGGAGTAGGGCCTACAATGAGCAGTTCTTC.

This chain connects TRBV24-1 to TRBJ2-7, with D unresolved. V lost 8 bases, J lost 6 bases, and 19 bases lay in between. The CDR3 is 14 residues long. The germline CDR1 and CDR2 sequences are KGHDR and SFDVKD. This CDR3 reads CATTPPRVRVEQYF. Here the CDR3 DNA reads TGTGCCACCACGCCCCCAAGAGTACGGGTCGAGCAGTACTTC.

There are many counts of this clonotype. V is TRBV9 and J is TRBJ2-1; TRBD2 agrees at 7 bases. With V trimmed by 4 bases and J by 2 bases, 6 bases remained unmatched. The CDR3 contains 15 residues. CDR1 and CDR2 (germline): SGDLS, YYNGEE. DNA for the CDR3: TGTGCCAGCAGCCCCTGGGACTACACCTACAATGAGCAGTTCTTC. Translation gives CASSPWDYTYNEQFF.

Comments on this clonotype: This sequence may be a read error, since a much larger clone differs from it by one base. The V call is TRBV7-2, the J call TRBJ2-3, with TRBD2 as a possible D gene (5 bases). V was clipped by 3 bases and J by 2 bases, with 9 bases between them. The CDR3 length is 14 residues. Per germline, CDR1 SGHTA and CDR2 FQGNSA. The CDR3 sequence: CASSFRLNTDTQYF. CDR3 coding DNA: TGTGCCAGCAGCTTTCGACTAAACACAGATACGCAGTATTTT.